The 32 T cell receptor beta chains presented below share a single source sample, sequenced in a study of T cells in women clearing cervical HPV infection. Sequencing was performed with immunoSEQ multiplex PCR; in TCRdb, only in-frame clones are kept and a portion is missing. Here the sample table reports tens of thousands of clones. Sequencing used blood buffy coat. Every receptor here comes from a woman between 18 and 70 years old with a cervical HPV16 infection that either progressed to CIN3+ or cleared (not recorded which).

Concerning this clone itself: The read ends 3 residues before the CDR3 terminus; that terminus is restored from the germline J gene. The V gene is TRBV19, the J gene TRBJ1-1; D might be TRBD1 (6 bases). V was pared by 0 bases and J by 2 bases, with 13 bases between. CDR3 length: 16 residues. Germline V lookup: CDR1 LNHDA, CDR2 SQIVND (reference sequence). The CDR3 here is CASSIDPQGTNTEAFF. CDR3 DNA (partial): TGTGCCAGTAGTATAGATCCCCAGGGGACAAACACTGAA.

CDR3 amino acids: CASSLSDKDLYNEQFF. The sequenced part of the CDR3 DNA is TGTGCCAGCAGTTTATCGGACAAGGACCTGTACAATGAG. This chain uses TRBV28 with TRBJ2-1, with a possible D match to TRBD1 (5 bases). The read finishes 3 residues shy of the CDR3 end, and the germline J gene is used to complete it. V lost 1 base and J lost 4, with 14 bases in between. Per the germline V gene, CDR1 is MDHEN and CDR2 is SYDVKM. The CDR3 consists of 16 residues. The full variable domain, rest sourced from reference TRBV28 and TRBJ2-1, is DVKVTQSSRYLVKRTGEKVFLECVQDMDHENMFWYRQDPGLGLRLIYFSYDVKMKEKGDIPEGYSVSREKKERFSLILESASTNQTSMYLCASSLSDKDLYNEQFFGPGTRLTVL.

Note on this clone: The read gets to within 3 residues of the CDR3 end, and the germline J gene fills in the rest. V is TRBV2 and J is TRBJ2-3; the match to TRBD1 covers 10 bases. Germline CDR1 is SNHLY and CDR2 is FYNNEI. The length of the CDR3 is 14 residues. V lost 6 bases and J lost 3; bases outside the gene matches: 3. The covered CDR3 bases are TGTGCCAGCAGGCGACAGGGGGCAACAGATACG. Translating it yields CASRRQGATDT. The full CDR3 is CASRRQGATDTQYF.

About this clone: Read data end 3 residues before the CDR3 end; the end is taken from the germline J gene. The chain employs TRBV5-6 and TRBJ1-5, with D hard to call. The V end lost 2 bases, the J end lost 4 bases, and 13 bases lay between the germline ends. CDR1 is SGHDT, CDR2 YYEEEE, per germline. CDR3 length equals 15 residues. CDR3 DNA, as far as it was read: TGTGCCAGCAGCTTTGGTACGGGGAAGAATCAGCCC. Translation gives CASSFGTGKNQP. The full CDR3 is CASSFGTGKNQPQHF.

Note on this clone: Read sequence stops 3 residues before the CDR3 end, and the germline J gene provides the missing end. V and J are TRBV19 and TRBJ1-1; D is perhaps TRBD1 (6 bases). CDR1 and CDR2 (germline): LNHDA, SQIVND (reference sequence). The CDR3 loop spans 12 amino acids. V lost 3 bases, J lost 6 bases, and 8 bases lay in between. CDR3 residues: CASSMGASEAFF. The DNA read from the CDR3 is TGTGCCAGTAGTATGGGGGCATCTGAA.

Points on this clone: The read ends 3 residues shy of where the CDR3 ends; the end is completed using the germline J gene. The sample carries other DNA sequences with the same CDR3. The chain combines TRBV19 with TRBJ1-5; D call uncertain. The CDR3 sequence is 15 residues long. V shed 1 base and J shed 1 base, with 8 bases lying between them. The germline V gene has CDR1 LNHDA and CDR2 SQIVND (reference sequence). The sequenced CDR3 bases are TGTGCCAGTAGTATAGGCCCAGTAAGCAATCAGCCC. Translating it yields CASSIGPVSNQP. The whole CDR3 sequence reads CASSIGPVSNQPQHF.

On this clone: One end of the junction fails to match germline, which may point to a read error. The read halts 3 residues ahead of the CDR3 end, with the missing end drawn from the germline J gene. This chain joins TRBV18 and TRBJ2-3; 9 nucleotides line up with TRBD1. The CDR3 contains 15 residues. From germline, CDR1 is KGHSH and CDR2 LQKENI. CDR3 sequence: CASSPNKQGAETQYF. The sequenced part of the CDR3 DNA is TGTGCCAGCTCACCGAACAAACAGGGGGCAGAGACG.

Remarks on this clone: The read finishes 3 residues shy of the CDR3 end, and the germline J gene is used to complete it. The chain links TRBV2 to TRBJ2-1, with 7 nucleotides matching TRBD2. V lost 8 bases and J lost 1; bases outside the gene matches: 5. There are 14 residues in the CDR3. CDR1 and CDR2 (germline): SNHLY, FYNNEI. The CDR3 sequence is CASGGDGSYNEQFF. CDR3 DNA (partial): TGTGCCAGCGGGGGGGATGGATCCTACAATGAG.

Comment on this clone: From the germline J gene comes the end of the CDR3, since the read stops 3 residues before it. The chain recombines TRBV30 with TRBJ2-3; 9 bases are a match to TRBD2. This CDR3 contains 16 residues. The germline V gene encodes CDR1 GTSNPN and CDR2 SVGIG (reference sequence). CDR3 amino acids: CAWSVLAGGPRKTQYF. CDR3 bases read: TGTGCCTGGAGTGTACTTGCGGGAGGGCCACGAAAGACG.

Concerning this clone itself: The read is 3 residues too short to cover the CDR3 end, so that end is filled in from the germline J gene. The chain employs TRBV20-1 and TRBJ2-2, with unresolved D. This CDR3 spans 14 amino acids. Germline assignment: CDR1 DFQATT and CDR2 SNEGSKA (reference sequence). The V and J ends lost 0 bases and 7 bases respectively, with 12 bases between them. The CDR3 reads CSARDHTPGGELFF. The DNA read from the CDR3 is TGCAGTGCTAGAGATCACACCCCGGGCGGGGAG.

With regard to this clone: The CDR3 goes on 3 residues after the read ends, and that part is filled in from the germline J gene. The chain links TRBV19 to TRBJ2-2, with TRBD1 as a possible D gene (6 bases). CDR1 and CDR2 (germline): LNHDA, SQIVND (reference sequence). There are 14 residues in the CDR3. CDR3 bases read: TGTGCCAGTAGTAACAGGGCCATTAATGAAAAG. It is translated as CASSNRAINEK. The whole CDR3 protein reads CASSNRAINEKLFF.

Note on this clone: Coverage ceases 3 residues before the CDR3 finishes, and the germline J gene fills in the end. This chain connects TRBV20-1 to TRBJ2-1; TRBD2 agrees at 9 bases. In germline, CDR1 is DFQATT, CDR2 SNEGSKA (reference sequence). The CDR3 consists of 13 residues. The trim removed 3 bases at V and 6 bases at J, leaving 3 bases unmatched. The CDR3 sequence: CSASKTSGNEQFF. The DNA read from the CDR3 is TGCAGTGCTAGCAAGACTAGCGGCAATGAG.

In regard to this clone: The sequence runs out 3 residues before the end of the CDR3; the remainder is reconstructed from the germline J gene. The rearrangement links TRBV6-2 or TRBV6-3 to TRBJ1-2, with D tentatively TRBD1 (5 bases). The germline V gene encodes CDR1 MNHEY and CDR2 SVGEGT. This CDR3 spans 15 amino acids. The part of the CDR3 DNA that was read is TGTGCCAGCAGACACGGGACCGGGGGAGTATACGAC. Amino acid sequence: CASRHGTGGVYD. The whole CDR3 sequence is CASRHGTGGVYDYTF.

As concerns this clone: The read is 3 residues too short to cover the CDR3 end, so that end is filled in from the germline J gene. The V call is TRBV5-1, the J call TRBJ2-4; 10 bases are shared with TRBD2. Per the germline V gene, CDR1 is SGHRS and CDR2 is YFSETQ. The CDR3 loop spans 15 amino acids. J gave up 5 bases and V 0 bases, and 2 bases lay outside the gene matches. This CDR3 reads CASSLVSGRENIQYF. CDR3 DNA (partial): TGCGCCAGCAGCTTGGTGAGCGGGAGGGAAAACATT.

CDR3 DNA (partial): TGTGCCTGGAGTGTAAGGACAGGGGTGAGAGAGACC. Translated, it gives CAWSVRTGVRET. In full, the CDR3 reads CAWSVRTGVRETQYF. The chain links TRBV30 to TRBJ2-5, with 9 positions matching TRBD1. The read gets to within 3 residues of the CDR3 end, and the germline J gene fills in the rest. This CDR3 has 15 amino acids. The germline CDR1 and CDR2 sequences are GTSNPN and SVGIG (reference sequence). V gave up 0 bases and J gave up 4 bases; unmatched junction bases: 6. Based on the CDR3 plus reference TRBV30 and TRBJ2-5, the full variable domain is SQTIHQWPATLVQPVGSPLSLECTVEGTSNPNLYWYRQAAGRGLQLLFYSVGIGQISSEVPQNLSASRPQDRQFILSSKKLLLSDSGFYLCAWSVRTGVRETQYFGPGTRLLVL.

About this clone itself: The junction shows a germline mismatch at one end, possibly a read error. The CDR3 is cut off 3 residues early in the read; its end comes from the germline J gene. The J gene is TRBJ2-3, the V gene TRBV18; 15 bases match TRBD2. CDR3 size: 17 residues. Germline V gene data show CDR1 as KGHSH and CDR2 as LQKENI. CDR3 region: CANSPYRTSGRADTQYF. The sequenced part of the CDR3 DNA is TGTGCCAACTCACCCTACCGGACTAGCGGGAGGGCAGATACG.

A note on this clone: The read stops 3 residues short of the end of the CDR3; the missing end is completed from the germline J gene. This chain joins TRBV10-2 and TRBJ2-3; 12 bases align to TRBD2. This CDR3 has 15 amino acids. Germline CDR1 reads WSHSY; CDR2 reads SAAADI. After removal of 5 bases from V and 6 bases from J, the junction contained 6 bases not matched to a gene. The CDR3 bases that were read are TGCGCCAGCAGTCATAGACTAGCGGGAGAGGATACG. This encodes CASSHRLAGEDT. The full CDR3 is CASSHRLAGEDTQYF.

As for this clone: The CDR3 end lies 3 residues beyond the end of the read and is filled in from the germline J gene. The rearrangement joins TRBV18 to TRBJ2-5; 7 positions match TRBD2. The germline V gene has CDR1 KGHSH and CDR2 LQKENI. V lost 3 bases, J lost 2 bases, and 6 bases stayed unmatched. This CDR3 spans 15 amino acids. CDR3 DNA (partial): TGTGCCAGCTCACCCCGGGCGGGAGAACAAGAGACC. This encodes CASSPRAGEQET. The full-length CDR3 reads as CASSPRAGEQETQYF. Full variable domain (missing parts from reference TRBV18 and TRBJ2-5): NAGVMQNPRHLVRRRGQEARLRCSPMKGHSHVYWYRQLPEEGLKFMVYLQKENIIDESGMPKERFSAEFPKEGPSILRIQQVVRGDSAAYFCASSPRAGEQETQYFGPGTRLLVL.

In the case of this clone: The read is 3 residues too short to cover the CDR3 end, so that end is filled in from the germline J gene. The V gene is TRBV18, the J gene TRBJ2-7; D gene unclear. Between the trimmed V and J ends, which lost 4 bases and 4 bases, there was a span of 14 bases. The V gene's germline CDR1 is KGHSH and CDR2 LQKENI. The CDR3 totals 14 residues. CDR3 region: CASSRPTRSYEQYF. CDR3 bases read: TGTGCCAGCTCACGACCTACTCGAAGTTACGAG.

Comment on this clone: The observed sequence ends 3 residues before the CDR3 terminus, with the missing tail filled in from the germline J gene. This chain joins TRBV12-5 and TRBJ1-1, with D possibly matching TRBD1 (6 bases). Trimming pared 5 bases from V and 1 base from J, leaving 8 bases between. The CDR3 sequence is 13 residues long. Germline values: CDR1 LGHNT, CDR2 FRNRAP. CDR3 bases read: TGTGCTAGTGGTATGGGACAGAACACTGAA. The encoded protein is CASGMGQNTE. In full, the CDR3 is CASGMGQNTEAFF.

Note on this clone: The missing CDR3 end, 3 residues past where the read stops, is filled in from the germline J gene. This chain uses TRBV30 with TRBJ1-4, with D possibly matching TRBD1 (5 bases). V was cut by 2 bases and J by 6 bases, with 10 bases left in between. There are 13 residues in the CDR3. Germline V CDR1 and CDR2: GTSNPN, SVGIG (reference sequence). The covered CDR3 bases are TGTGCCTGGAGTCGCGACAGAGATGAAAAA. It translates to CAWSRDRDEK. The whole CDR3 sequence reads CAWSRDRDEKLFF.

Of note for this clone: The CDR3 end lies 3 residues beyond the end of the read and is filled in from the germline J gene. The chain couples TRBV7-9 to TRBJ1-2, with D maybe TRBD1 (6 bases). Germline CDR1 SEHNR, CDR2 FQNEAQ (reference sequence). There are 15 residues in the CDR3. The sequenced CDR3 bases are TGTGCCAGCAGCTTAGGACAGGCTAGTTCCTACGAC. Amino acids: CASSLGQASSYD. The CDR3 as a whole reads CASSLGQASSYDYTF.

Details on this clone: The CDR3 extends 3 residues past the end of the read, so its final part is completed from the germline J gene. The V gene is TRBV5-1, the J gene TRBJ2-1; tentatively, D is TRBD1 (5 bases). This CDR3 has 14 residues. Germline V gives CDR1 SGHRS, CDR2 YFSETQ. V was cut by 1 base and J by 6 bases, with 11 bases left in between. CDR3 region: CASSLSGYPNEQFF. CDR3 DNA (partial): TGCGCCAGCAGCTTGTCAGGGTACCCCAATGAG.

For this clone: The read ends 3 residues shy of where the CDR3 ends; the end is completed using the germline J gene. V gene TRBV30 combines with J gene TRBJ2-7; D is possibly TRBD1 (6 bases). Deletions cut 1 base from V and 3 bases from J, with 7 bases between. This CDR3 spans 12 amino acids. Germline values: CDR1 GTSNPN, CDR2 SVGIG (reference sequence). The CDR3 loop reads CAWSAQGYEQYF. The DNA read from the CDR3 is TGTGCCTGGAGTGCACAGGGCTACGAG.

A word on this clone: The read ends 3 residues before the CDR3 terminus; that terminus is restored from the germline J gene. The V gene is TRBV7-6, the J gene TRBJ2-4; 10 bases match TRBD1. Per the germline V gene, CDR1 is SGHVS and CDR2 is FNYEAQ. The CDR3 totals 16 residues. Here the CDR3 reads CASSSIRQGADYGQYF. The covered CDR3 bases are TGTGCCAGCAGCTCGATCAGACAGGGGGCTGACTATGGT.

CDR3 sequence: CSARVGSEAFF. CDR3 bases read: TGCAGTGCTAGAGTTGGCTCCGAA. This chain links TRBV20-1 with TRBJ1-1; D uncertain. Read sequence stops 3 residues before the CDR3 end, and the germline J gene provides the missing end. CDR1 is DFQATT, CDR2 SNEGSKA, per germline (reference sequence). This CDR3 contains 11 residues.

For this clone: From the germline J gene comes the end of the CDR3, since the read stops 3 residues before it. This sequence joins TRBV18 and TRBJ1-4; possible D gene TRBD1, 6 bases. Trimming took 5 bases from V and 0 from J, leaving 13 bases between them. The CDR3 contains 16 residues. The germline gives CDR1 KGHSH, CDR2 LQKENI. The CDR3 DNA, read in part, is TGTGCCAGCTCAACCTACAGGGAAGCAACTAATGAAAAA. Its protein product is CASSTYREATNEK. Given in full, the CDR3 is CASSTYREATNEKLFF. The full variable domain, rest sourced from reference TRBV18 and TRBJ1-4, is NAGVMQNPRHLVRRRGQEARLRCSPMKGHSHVYWYRQLPEEGLKFMVYLQKENIIDESGMPKERFSAEFPKEGPSILRIQQVVRGDSAAYFCASSTYREATNEKLFFGSGTQLSVL.

CDR3 residues: CAWSLDSNQPQHF. The CDR3 bases that were read are TGTGCCTGGAGTCTAGATAGCAATCAGCCC. This rearrangement joins TRBV30 to TRBJ1-5; D remains unclear. The CDR3 end is not reached by the read, which stops 3 residues before it; the germline J gene fills it in. The CDR3 spans 13 residues. The germline V and J ends were trimmed by 2 bases and 0 bases, with 5 bases remaining between them. Per the germline V gene, CDR1 is GTSNPN and CDR2 is SVGIG (reference sequence).

As for this clone: The CDR3 is cut off 3 residues early in the read; its end comes from the germline J gene. The chain joins TRBV20-1 to TRBJ2-1, with a tentative D call TRBD2 (6 bases). Germline loops: CDR1 DFQATT, CDR2 SNEGSKA (reference sequence). This CDR3 is 12 amino acids long. Trimming shortened V by 6 bases and J by 5 bases, and 11 bases separated the two germline ends. Partial CDR3 DNA: TGCAGTGCCGCCAGACTAGACAATGAG. Translation: CSAARLDNE. In full, the CDR3 reads CSAARLDNEQFF.

Notes on this clone: The CDR3 goes on 3 residues after the read ends, and that part is filled in from the germline J gene. This chain uses TRBV29-1 with TRBJ2-3; 8 nucleotides line up with TRBD2. CDR3 length: 16 residues. In germline, CDR1 is SQVTM, CDR2 ANQGSEA. Trimming cost V 2 bases and J 2 bases; bases outside gene matches: 9. The CDR3 bases that were read are TGCAGCGTTGAAAAGCGGACTAGCTGGAACACAGATACG. This translates into CSVEKRTSWNTDT. The CDR3, in full, reads CSVEKRTSWNTDTQYF.

Regarding this clone: The read gets to within 3 residues of the CDR3 end, and the germline J gene fills in the rest. This sequence joins TRBV20-1 and TRBJ2-7; tentative D call: TRBD2 (5 bases). V lost 3 bases and J lost 4, with 16 bases in between. CDR3 length equals 14 residues. Germline CDR1 reads DFQATT; CDR2 reads SNEGSKA (reference sequence). CDR3 in amino acids: CSASRVGRAYEQYF. The CDR3 DNA, read in part, is TGCAGTGCTAGTCGGGTAGGGCGGGCTTACGAG.

About this clone: The CDR3 extends 3 residues past the end of the read, so its final part is completed from the germline J gene. The chain combines TRBV10-3 with TRBJ2-3; weak D call: TRBD2 (5 bases). This CDR3 spans 14 amino acids. Trimming left V 3 bases short and J 8 bases short, with 15 bases between. The germline V gene encodes CDR1 ENHRY and CDR2 SYGVKD. This CDR3 is CAISDQPLAGTQYF. The DNA read from the CDR3 is TGTGCCATCAGTGACCAGCCTCTAGCTGGTACG.